This T cell receptor (beta chain) was identified in a study of siplizumab effects on memory and regulatory T cells. The protocol was immunoSEQ multiplex PCR, while the TCRdb copy is restricted to in-frame clones and leaves out a portion. Of just under 85,000 clones listed, about 91% are singletons. Germline values: CDR1 LNHDA, CDR2 SQIVND (reference sequence). This CDR3 contains 16 residues. V lost 1 base and J 1 base, leaving 11 bases between the germline ends. This clone was seen once. The chain carries TRBV19 and TRBJ1-3; unclear D gene. Sequencing was performed on Tregs sorted from blood. The TCR sequence derives from a human donor in good health. The CDR3 nucleotides are TGTGCCAGTAGTATAGGAGGACTAATATCTGGAAACACCATATATTTT. It yields the protein CASSIGGLISGNTIYF. The full variable domain, in which reference TRBV19 and TRBJ1-3 provide the parts outside the CDR3, is DGGITQSPKYLFRKEGQNVTLSCEQNLNHDAMYWYRQDPGQGLRLIYYSQIVNDFQKGDIAEGYSVSREKKESFPLTVTSAQKNPTAFYLCASSIGGLISGNTIYFGEGSWLTVV.